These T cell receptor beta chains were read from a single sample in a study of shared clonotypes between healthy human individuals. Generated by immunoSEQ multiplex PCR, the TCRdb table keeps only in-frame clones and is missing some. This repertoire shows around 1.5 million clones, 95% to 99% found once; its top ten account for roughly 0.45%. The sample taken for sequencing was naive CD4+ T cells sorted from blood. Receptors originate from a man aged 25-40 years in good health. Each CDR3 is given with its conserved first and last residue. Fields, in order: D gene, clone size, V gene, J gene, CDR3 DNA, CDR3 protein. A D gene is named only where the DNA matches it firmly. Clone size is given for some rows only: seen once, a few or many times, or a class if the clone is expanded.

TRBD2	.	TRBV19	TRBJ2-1	TGTGCCAGTATGTCTAGCGGGCTTTCCTACAATGAGCAGTTCTTC	CASMSSGLSYNEQFF
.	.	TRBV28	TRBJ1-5	TGTGCCAGCAGTCTTAGACAGGACCCAGTGACCCAGCATTTT	CASSLRQDPVTQHF
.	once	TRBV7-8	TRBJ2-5	TGTGCCAGCAGCACCCTAAAGGCCCAGTACTTC	CASSTLKAQYF
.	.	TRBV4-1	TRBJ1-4	TGCGCCAGCACTAGCAGGGTACTAACTAATGAAAAACTGTTTTTT	CASTSRVLTNEKLFF
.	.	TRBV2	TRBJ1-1	TGTGCCAGCGCATTTACAGGGTCCGCCACTGAAGCTTTCTTT	CASAFTGSATEAFF
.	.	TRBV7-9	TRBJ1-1	TGTGCCAGCAGCCCTCGGTCAGGCACTGAAGCTTTCTTT	CASSPRSGTEAFF
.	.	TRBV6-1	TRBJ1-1	TGTGCCAGCAGTCCACAGGGCCCGAACACTGAAGCTTTCTTT	CASSPQGPNTEAFF
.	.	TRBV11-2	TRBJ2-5	TGTGCCAGCAGCTTTATCAGATACCAAGAGACCCAGTACTTC	CASSFIRYQETQYF
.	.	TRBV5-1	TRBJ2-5	TGCGCCAGCAGCCCCGGGAGGCAGGGGCACCGAGAGACCCAGTACTTC	CASSPGRQGHRETQYF
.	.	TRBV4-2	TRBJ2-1	TGTGCCAGCAGCCAAGAGGTAGCGGATCCCTACAATGAGCAGTTCTTC	CASSQEVADPYNEQFF
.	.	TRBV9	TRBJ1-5	TGTGCCAGCAGCGCCGGGACACCTTATAGCAATCAGCCCCAGCATTTT	CASSAGTPYSNQPQHF
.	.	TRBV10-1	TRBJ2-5	TGCGCCAGCAGCGGAGGTACCCAAGAGACCCAGTACTTC	CASSGGTQETQYF
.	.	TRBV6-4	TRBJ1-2	TGTGCCAGCAGCCCCCTCCCGGGTGTGCGCTATGGCTACACCTTC	CASSPLPGVRYGYTF
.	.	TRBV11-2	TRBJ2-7	TGTGCCAGCAGCCTACGGCGAAGAACCGAGCAGTACTTC	CASSLRRRTEQYF
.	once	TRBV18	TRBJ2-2	TGTGCCAGCTCACCAAAAACCTCAGGGCCGACGAACACCGGGGAGCTGTTTTTT	CASSPKTSGPTNTGELFF
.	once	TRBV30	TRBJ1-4	TGTGCCTGGAGTGGCCCCGTTGAAAAACTGTTTTTT	CAWSGPVEKLFF
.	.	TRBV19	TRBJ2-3	TGTGCCAGTAGTATCCCGGGTACAGATACGCAGTATTTT	CASSIPGTDTQYF
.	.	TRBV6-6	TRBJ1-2	TGTGCCAGCAGTTACAGCCCAGGAGGGGGCTACACCTTC	CASSYSPGGGYTF
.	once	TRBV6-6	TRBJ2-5	TGTGCCAGCAGTCCCATAACAGGGTTTCAAGAGACCCAGTACTTC	CASSPITGFQETQYF
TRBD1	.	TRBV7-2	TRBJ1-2	TGTGCCAGTGCTAGGGACAGGGTCTTTGATGGCTACACCTTC	CASARDRVFDGYTF
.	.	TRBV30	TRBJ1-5	TGTGCCTGGAGTGTGGGGCAGAATAGCAATCAGCCCCAGCATTTT	CAWSVGQNSNQPQHF
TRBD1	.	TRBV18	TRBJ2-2	TGTGCCAGCTCAAGGACAGGATGGGAGCGAGACACCGGGGAGCTGTTTTTT	CASSRTGWERDTGELFF
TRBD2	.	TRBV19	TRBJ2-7	TGTGCCAGTAGTACCCGACTAGCGGGAGGAATTTCCGAGCAGTACTTC	CASSTRLAGGISEQYF
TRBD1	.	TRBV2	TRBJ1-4	TGTGCCAGCAGTTACGGACAGGGAAATGAAAAACTGTTTTTT	CASSYGQGNEKLFF
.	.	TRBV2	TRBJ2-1	TGTGCCAGCTCCAGTCCTGAGAGCTCCTACAATGAGCAGTTCTTC	CASSSPESSYNEQFF
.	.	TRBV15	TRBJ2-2	TGTGCCACCAGCAGGAGGGGGTCTTCTGCGGGACTGACCGGGGAGCTGTTTTTT	CATSRRGSSAGLTGELFF
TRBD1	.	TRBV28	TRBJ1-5	TGTGCCAGCGGGTACAGGGGAGGGGGTTATAGCAATCAGCCCCAGCATTTT	CASGYRGGGYSNQPQHF
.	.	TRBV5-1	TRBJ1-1	TGCGCCAGCAGCGTCGGTGGGAACACTGAAGCTTTCTTT	CASSVGGNTEAFF
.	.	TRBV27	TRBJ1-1	TGTGCCAGCAGTTTTTCTAGGAACACTGAAGCTTTCTTT	CASSFSRNTEAFF
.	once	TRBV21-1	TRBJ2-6	TGTGCCAGCAATGGAGAGGGGCTGGGGGCTGGGGCCAACGTCCTGACTTTC	CASNGEGLGAGANVLTF
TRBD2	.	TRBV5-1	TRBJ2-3	TGCGCCAGCAGCTCCAGGGCGGGGGGCACAGATACGCAGTATTTT	CASSSRAGGTDTQYF
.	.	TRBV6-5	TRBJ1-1	TGTGCCAGCAGTTACCTCCAAACAGGAGGGACTGAAGCTTTCTTT	CASSYLQTGGTEAFF
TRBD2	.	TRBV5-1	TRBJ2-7	TGCGCCAGCAGCACCACTGCCGGGACTAGATATGTCGAGCAGTACTTC	CASSTTAGTRYVEQYF
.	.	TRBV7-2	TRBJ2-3	TGTGCCAGCAGCTTATGGCTAGCGAACGCAGATACGCAGTATTTT	CASSLWLANADTQYF
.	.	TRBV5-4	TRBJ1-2	TGTGCCAGCAGCTCGGACTTCGATGGCTACACCTTC	CASSSDFDGYTF
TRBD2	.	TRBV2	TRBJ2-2	TGTGCCAGCAGTGGGGGACTAAACACCGGGGAGCTGTTTTTT	CASSGGLNTGELFF
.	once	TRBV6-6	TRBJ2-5	TGTGCCAGCAGTTACGGGTCGAGAGCCCAAGAGACCCAGTACTTC	CASSYGSRAQETQYF
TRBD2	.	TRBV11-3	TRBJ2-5	TGTGCCAGCAGCTTAGGGTCTAGCGGGTTACAAGAGACCCAGTACTTC	CASSLGSSGLQETQYF
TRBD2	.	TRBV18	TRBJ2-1	TGTGCCAGCTCACGGAGCGGGAGGGACCACAATGAGCAGTTCTTC	CASSRSGRDHNEQFF
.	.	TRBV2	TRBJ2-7	TGTGCCAGCAGTCTACCCTACGAGCAGTACTTC	CASSLPYEQYF
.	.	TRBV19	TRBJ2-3	TGTGCCAGTAGTATAGATCAGGGTTCGGATACGCAGTATTTT	CASSIDQGSDTQYF